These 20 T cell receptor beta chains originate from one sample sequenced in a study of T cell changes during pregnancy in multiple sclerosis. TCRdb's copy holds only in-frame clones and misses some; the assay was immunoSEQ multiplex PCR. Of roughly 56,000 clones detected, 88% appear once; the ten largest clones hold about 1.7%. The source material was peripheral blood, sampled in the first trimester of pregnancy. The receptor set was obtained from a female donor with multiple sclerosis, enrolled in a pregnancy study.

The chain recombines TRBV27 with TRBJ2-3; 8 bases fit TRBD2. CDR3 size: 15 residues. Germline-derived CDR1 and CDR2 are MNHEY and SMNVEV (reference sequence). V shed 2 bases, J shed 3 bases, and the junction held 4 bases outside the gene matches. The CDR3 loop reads CASSLLAGMTDTQYF. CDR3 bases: TGTGCCAGCAGTTTACTAGCGGGCATGACAGATACGCAGTATTTT.

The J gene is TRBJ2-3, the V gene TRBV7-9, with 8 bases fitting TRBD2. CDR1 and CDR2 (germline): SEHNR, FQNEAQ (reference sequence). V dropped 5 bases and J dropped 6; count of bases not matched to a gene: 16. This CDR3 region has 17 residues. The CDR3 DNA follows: TGTGCCAGCAGCCCGACAGGTGCGGGAGGCCCATGGGATACGCAGTATTTT. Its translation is CASSPTGAGGPWDTQYF. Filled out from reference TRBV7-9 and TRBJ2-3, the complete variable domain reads DTGVSQNPRHKITKRGQNVTFRCDPISEHNRLYWYRQTLGQGPEFLTYFQNEAQLEKSRLLSDRFSAERPKGSFSTLEIQRTEQGDSAMYLCASSPTGAGGPWDTQYFGPGTRLTVL.

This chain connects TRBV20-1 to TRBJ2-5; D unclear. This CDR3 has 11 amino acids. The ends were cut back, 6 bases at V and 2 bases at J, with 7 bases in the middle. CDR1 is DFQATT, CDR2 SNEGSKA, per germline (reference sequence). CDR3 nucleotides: TGCAGTGCCCGCCAGCAAGAGACCCAGTACTTC. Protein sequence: CSARQQETQYF.

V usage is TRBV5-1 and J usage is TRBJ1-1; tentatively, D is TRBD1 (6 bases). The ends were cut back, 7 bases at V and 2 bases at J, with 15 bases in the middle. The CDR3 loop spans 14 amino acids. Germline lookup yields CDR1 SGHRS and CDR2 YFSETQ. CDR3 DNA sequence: TGCGCCAGCCTACGGGACATTGGAAACACTGAAGCTTTCTTT. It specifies CASLRDIGNTEAFF.

The CDR3 sequence: CASSLDSGGFGYGYTF. The CDR3, as DNA: TGCGCCAGCAGCTTGGATTCAGGGGGCTTTGGGTATGGCTACACCTTC. The chain joins TRBV5-1 to TRBJ1-2; TRBD1 matches 8 bases. Losses at the gene ends were 0 bases for V and 5 bases for J; bases not matched to a gene: 9. CDR1 is SGHRS, CDR2 YFSETQ, per germline. This CDR3 spans 16 amino acids.

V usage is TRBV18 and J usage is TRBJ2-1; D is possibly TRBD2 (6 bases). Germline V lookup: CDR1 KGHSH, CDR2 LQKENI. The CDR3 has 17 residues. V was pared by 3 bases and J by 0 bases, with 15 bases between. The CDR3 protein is CASSPPLAASSYNEQFF. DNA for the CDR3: TGTGCCAGCTCACCGCCGTTAGCGGCAAGCTCCTACAATGAGCAGTTCTTC.

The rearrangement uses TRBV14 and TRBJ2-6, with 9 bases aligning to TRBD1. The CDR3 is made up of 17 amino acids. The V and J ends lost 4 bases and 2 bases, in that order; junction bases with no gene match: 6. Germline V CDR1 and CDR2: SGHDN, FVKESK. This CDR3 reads CASSPDRGTTGANVLTF. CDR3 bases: TGTGCCAGCAGCCCGGACAGGGGAACAACTGGGGCCAACGTCCTGACTTTC.

The CDR3 protein is CASSLSLREHAIGEQFF. CDR3 sequence (DNA): TGTGCCAGCAGTTTAAGTCTACGGGAGCATGCAATAGGAGAGCAGTTCTTC. The rearrangement links TRBV27 to TRBJ2-1; a weak D match, TRBD2 (6 bases). From germline, CDR1 is MNHEY and CDR2 SMNVEV (reference sequence). V lost 2 bases and J 10 bases, leaving 24 bases between the germline ends. This CDR3 has 17 amino acids.

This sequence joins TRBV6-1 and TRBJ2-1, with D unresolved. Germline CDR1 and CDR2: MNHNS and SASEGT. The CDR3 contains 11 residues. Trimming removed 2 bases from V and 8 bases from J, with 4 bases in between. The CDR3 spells CASSEWHEQFF. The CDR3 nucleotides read TGTGCCAGCAGTGAATGGCATGAGCAGTTCTTC.

The chain's CDR3 is CASSERTSGRGTDTQYF. Written as DNA, the CDR3 is TGTGCCAGCAGCGAGAGGACTAGCGGGAGAGGTACAGATACGCAGTATTTT. The V gene is TRBV11-2, the J gene TRBJ2-3, with TRBD2 matching 13 bases. The CDR3 has 17 amino acids. Germline V gives CDR1 SGHAT, CDR2 FQNNGV. Trimming removed 5 bases from V and 3 bases from J; junction bases left unmatched: 8.

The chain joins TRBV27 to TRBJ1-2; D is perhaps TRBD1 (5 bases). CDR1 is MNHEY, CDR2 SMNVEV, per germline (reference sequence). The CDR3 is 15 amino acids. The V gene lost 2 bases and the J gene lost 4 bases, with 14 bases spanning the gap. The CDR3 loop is CASSLRSGGVYGYTF. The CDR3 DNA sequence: TGTGCCAGCAGTTTAAGGAGTGGGGGGGTCTATGGCTACACCTTC.

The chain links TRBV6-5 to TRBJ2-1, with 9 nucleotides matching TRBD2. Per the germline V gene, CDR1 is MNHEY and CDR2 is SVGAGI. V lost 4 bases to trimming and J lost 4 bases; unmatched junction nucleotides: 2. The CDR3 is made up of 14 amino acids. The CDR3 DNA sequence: TGTGCCAGCAGTTCTAGCGGGGTTTACAATGAGCAGTTCTTC. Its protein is CASSSSGVYNEQFF.

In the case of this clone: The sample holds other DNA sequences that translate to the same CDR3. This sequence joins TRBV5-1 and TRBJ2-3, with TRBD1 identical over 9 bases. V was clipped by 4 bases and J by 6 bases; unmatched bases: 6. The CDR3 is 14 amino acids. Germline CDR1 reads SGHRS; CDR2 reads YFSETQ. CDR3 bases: TGCGCCAGCAGCCCGGGACAGGGAAGGGATACGCAGTATTTT. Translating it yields CASSPGQGRDTQYF. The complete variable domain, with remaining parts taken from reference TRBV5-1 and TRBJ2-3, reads KAGVTQTPRYLIKTRGQQVTLSCSPISGHRSVSWYQQTPGQGLQFLFEYFSETQRNKGNFPGRFSGRQFSNSRSEMNVSTLELGDSALYLCASSPGQGRDTQYFGPGTRLTVL.

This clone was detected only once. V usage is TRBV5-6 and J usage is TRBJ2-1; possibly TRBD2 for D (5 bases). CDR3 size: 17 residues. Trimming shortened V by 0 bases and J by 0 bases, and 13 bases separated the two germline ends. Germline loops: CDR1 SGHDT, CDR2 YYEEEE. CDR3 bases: TGTGCCAGCAGCTTGGCCCCCCAGCGGTCCTCCTACAATGAGCAGTTCTTC. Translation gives CASSLAPQRSSYNEQFF.

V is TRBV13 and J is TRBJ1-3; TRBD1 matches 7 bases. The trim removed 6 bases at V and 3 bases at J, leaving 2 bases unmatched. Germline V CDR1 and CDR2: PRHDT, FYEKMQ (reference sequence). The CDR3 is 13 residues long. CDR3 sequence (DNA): TGTGCCAGCAGAAGGGACAGTGGAAACACCATATATTTT. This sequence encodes CASRRDSGNTIYF.

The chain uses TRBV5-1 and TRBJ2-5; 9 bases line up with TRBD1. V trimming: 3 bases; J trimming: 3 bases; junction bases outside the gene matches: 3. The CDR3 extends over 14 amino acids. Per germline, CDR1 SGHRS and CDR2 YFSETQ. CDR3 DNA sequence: TGCGCCAGCAGCTCACAGGGGGCCAAAGAGACCCAGTACTTC. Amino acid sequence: CASSSQGAKETQYF. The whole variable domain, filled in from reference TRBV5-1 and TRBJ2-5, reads KAGVTQTPRYLIKTRGQQVTLSCSPISGHRSVSWYQQTPGQGLQFLFEYFSETQRNKGNFPGRFSGRQFSNSRSEMNVSTLELGDSALYLCASSSQGAKETQYFGPGTRLLVL.

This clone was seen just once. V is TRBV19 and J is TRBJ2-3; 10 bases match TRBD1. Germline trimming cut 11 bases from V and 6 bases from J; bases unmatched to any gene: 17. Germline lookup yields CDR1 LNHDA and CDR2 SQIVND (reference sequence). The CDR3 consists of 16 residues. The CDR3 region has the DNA TGTGCCTCCCGACAGGGGGCGTCGGCCATGTCGGATACGCAGTATTTT. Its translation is CASRQGASAMSDTQYF.

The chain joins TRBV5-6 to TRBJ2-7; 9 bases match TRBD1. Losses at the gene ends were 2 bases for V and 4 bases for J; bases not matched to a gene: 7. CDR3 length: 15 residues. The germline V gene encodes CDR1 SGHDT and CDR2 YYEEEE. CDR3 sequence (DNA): TGTGCCAGCAGCTTCATTACAGGGGGCGGGTACGAGCAGTACTTC. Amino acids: CASSFITGGGYEQYF.

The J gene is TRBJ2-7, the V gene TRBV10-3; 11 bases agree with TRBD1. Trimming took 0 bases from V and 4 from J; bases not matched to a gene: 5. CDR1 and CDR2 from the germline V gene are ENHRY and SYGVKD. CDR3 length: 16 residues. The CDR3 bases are TGTGCCATCAGTGAGTCGAGTGGGACAGGGGGTTACGAGCAGTACTTC. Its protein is CAISESSGTGGYEQYF.

The CDR3 protein is CSVEGGAYNEQFF. CDR3 in DNA: TGCAGCGTTGAGGGCGGGGCCTACAATGAGCAGTTCTTC. The rearrangement links TRBV29-1 to TRBJ2-1; tentatively, D is TRBD2 (6 bases). This CDR3 comprises 13 residues. Trimming cost V 3 bases and J 2 bases, with 8 bases left between them. Germline V gene sequence: CDR1 SQVTM, CDR2 ANQGSEA.